Listed below are T cell receptor beta chains from one sample, sequenced in a study of regulatory T cells in long-lasting Graves disease. MiXCR, applied by TCRdb to the multiplex PCR reads, yields one record per CDR3 protein. The sample lists roughly 500,000 distinct CDR3 sequences; under 25% were seen once. The starting material was peripheral blood mononuclear cells (PBMCs), obtained when the disease was refractory, from a patient treated with antithyroid drugs. The origin of the receptors is a female donor with Graves disease. The CDR3 runs from the conserved cysteine through the conserved F or W. A D gene is named only where the DNA matches it firmly. Only some rows state a clone size, as once, few, many or a class for expanded clones.

J	V	size	D	DNA	CDR3
TRBJ2-2	TRBV20-1	NA	TRBD2	TGCAGTGCTAGACGAGCTAGCGGCCCCGGGAGGACCGGGGAGCTGTTTTTT	CSARRASGPGRTGELFF
TRBJ1-1	TRBV29-1	many	NA	TGCAGCGTTGAAGAGTCGGGGGCGAACACTGAAGCTTTCTTT	CSVEESGANTEAFF
TRBJ1-2	TRBV6-2/TRBV6-3	NA	NA	TGTGCCAGCAGTTACCTAGAACCCTGCTACACCTTC	CASSYLEPCYTF
TRBJ1-4	TRBV7-9	few	NA	TGTGCCAGCAGCCGAGGGCCTGGGTCGACTAATGAAAAACTGTTTTTT	CASSRGPGSTNEKLFF
TRBJ2-2	TRBV10-3	NA	TRBD2	TGTGCCATCAGCGACTCAGGACTAGCGGGCCTAACACGGCCCGGGGAGCTGTTTTTT	CAISDSGLAGLTRPGELFF
TRBJ2-6	TRBV7-9	few	NA	TGTGCCAGCAGCTTAAGCACACTCCTCTCTGGGGCCAACGTCCTGACTTTC	CASSLSTLLSGANVLTF
TRBJ2-2	TRBV24-1	many	NA	TGTGCCACCAGACTTCAAAGAGAGCGTTCCGGGGAGCTGTTTTTT	CATRLQRERSGELFF
TRBJ1-5	TRBV27	NA	NA	TGTGCCAGCAGTTTCGGCAGGGGTCAGCCCCAGCATTTT	CASSFGRGQPQHF
TRBJ2-5	TRBV6-2/TRBV6-3	many	NA	TGTGCCAGCAGCGGCGGGGTCCAAGAGACCCAGTACTTC	CASSGGVQETQYF
TRBJ1-5	TRBV10-3	NA	TRBD1	TGTGCTCCCAGGGGGGTTAGCAATCAGCCCCAGCATTTT	CAPRGVSNQPQHF
TRBJ2-2	TRBV9	NA	NA	TGTGCCAGCAGCCCCCTCCCCAACACCGGGGAGCTGTTTTTT	CASSPLPNTGELFF
TRBJ2-7	TRBV9	few	NA	TGTGCCAGCAGCGACGGGACTTCACACGAGCAGTACTTC	CASSDGTSHEQYF
TRBJ2-2	TRBV11-3	NA	TRBD2	TGTGCCAGCAGCCCCAGCGGGACTAGCACCGGGGAGCTGTTTTTT	CASSPSGTSTGELFF
TRBJ1-1	TRBV2	many	NA	TGTGCCAGCAGTGACAAAGTAGGCGTAGGGAGCACTGAAGCTTTCTTT	CASSDKVGVGSTEAFF
TRBJ2-5	TRBV24-1	many	NA	TGTGCCACCAGTGAAGGACGCGGGGAGACCCAGTACTTC	CATSEGRGETQYF